Following are 26 T cell receptor beta chains from one sample sequenced in a study of T cell responses to AZD1222 COVID-19 vaccine. The assay was immunoSEQ multiplex PCR, and TCRdb's table has in-frame clones only and misses some. The sample consists of 210,000 or so clones, around 93% of them appearing once. This specimen consisted of peripheral blood, obtained on day 0 of MenACWY control vaccination. These receptors all stem from an adult in good health.

The rearrangement joins TRBV27 to TRBJ2-6; D is perhaps TRBD2 (6 bases). With 6 bases removed from V and 2 bases from J, the gap between germline ends came to 11 bases. This CDR3 region has 15 residues. Germline V gene data show CDR1 as MNHEY and CDR2 as SMNVEV (reference sequence). CDR3 amino acids: CASRREVAGANVLTF. The CDR3, as DNA: TGTGCCAGCAGGCGGGAAGTTGCTGGGGCCAACGTCCTGACTTTC.

This clone was seen just once. V and J are TRBV6-6 and TRBJ2-7; D is ambiguous. The germline CDR1 and CDR2 sequences are MNHNY and SVGAGI (reference sequence). This CDR3 has 14 amino acids. Trimming shortened V by 0 bases and J by 1 base, and 7 bases separated the two germline ends. The CDR3 DNA sequence: TGTGCCAGCAGTTACTCGCGGCAGTCCTACGAGCAGTACTTC. It encodes CASSYSRQSYEQYF.

This clone was recorded once. The gene calls are TRBV6-1 and TRBJ1-5; TRBD1 might be the D (5 bases). V lost 3 bases and J 4 bases, leaving 7 bases between the germline ends. Germline loops: CDR1 MNHNS, CDR2 SASEGT. CDR3 size: 13 residues. The CDR3 sequence is CASSDRENQPQHF. The CDR3 DNA sequence: TGTGCCAGCAGTGACAGGGAGAATCAGCCCCAGCATTTT.

The chain links TRBV7-9 to TRBJ2-1; D is perhaps TRBD1 (6 bases). The V and J ends lost 1 base and 4 bases respectively, with 11 bases between them. The germline V gene encodes CDR1 SEHNR and CDR2 FQNEAQ (reference sequence). There are 15 residues in the CDR3. The CDR3 is CASSLVRGPYNEQFF. Here the CDR3 DNA reads TGTGCCAGCAGCTTAGTCAGGGGCCCGTACAATGAGCAGTTCTTC.

The rearrangement uses TRBV12-3 or TRBV12-4 and TRBJ1-2, with D perhaps matching TRBD1 (5 bases). This CDR3 spans 11 amino acids. The V end was cut by 9 bases, the J end by 3 bases, with 8 bases between. The chain's CDR3 is CASRQYYGYTF. Here the CDR3 DNA reads TGTGCCAGTCGACAGTACTATGGCTACACCTTC.

V usage is TRBV7-2 and J usage is TRBJ2-3; 14 positions match TRBD2. The junction had 4 bases not matched to a gene; V was cut back by 1 base and J by 4 bases. This CDR3 is 17 amino acids long. Germline CDR1 is SGHTA and CDR2 is FQGNSA. In DNA form, the CDR3 reads TGTGCCAGCAGCTTAGTGGGGACTAGCGGGGGTTCAGATACGCAGTATTTT. Protein sequence: CASSLVGTSGGSDTQYF.

The chain is built from TRBV5-4 and TRBJ1-1, with D tentatively TRBD1 (5 bases). V shed 5 bases and J shed 6 bases, with 20 bases lying between them. The CDR3 sequence is 15 residues long. CDR1 and CDR2 (germline): SGHNT, YYREEE (reference sequence). The CDR3 protein is CASSSLGGYHPEAFF. The CDR3 nucleotides are TGTGCCAGCAGTTCTCTGGGGGGATACCACCCTGAAGCTTTCTTT.

The chain joins TRBV2 to TRBJ2-7; 11 bases match TRBD1. This CDR3 is 15 amino acids long. With 1 base clipped from V and 4 bases from J, the junction kept 3 bases outside the gene matches. Looked up from germline, CDR1 is SNHLY and CDR2 is FYNNEI. DNA for the CDR3: TGTGCCAGCAGTGAAGGGACAGGGGGCCTTTACGAGCAGTACTTC. It codes for CASSEGTGGLYEQYF.

This chain links TRBV7-9 with TRBJ1-6, with 8 nucleotides matching TRBD1. The trim removed 5 bases at V and 8 bases at J, leaving 5 bases unmatched. Germline-derived CDR1 and CDR2 are SEHNR and FQNEAQ (reference sequence). The length of the CDR3 is 14 residues. The CDR3 protein is CASSLGDRHSPLHF. For the CDR3, the DNA is TGTGCCAGCAGCCTCGGGGACAGGCATTCACCCCTCCACTTT.

The chain is built from TRBV27 and TRBJ1-4, with D hard to call. Per the germline V gene, CDR1 is MNHEY and CDR2 is SMNVEV (reference sequence). CDR3 length: 13 residues. V lost 3 bases to trimming and J lost 5 bases, with 7 bases between them. In nucleotides, the CDR3 is TGTGCCAGCAGTTTTCACGGGAATGAAAAACTGTTTTTT. Residues: CASSFHGNEKLFF.

This chain links TRBV19 with TRBJ1-1; D ambiguous. CDR3 length: 14 amino acids. The germline CDR1 and CDR2 sequences are LNHDA and SQIVND (reference sequence). V lost 5 bases to trimming and J lost 0 bases, with 10 bases between them. Written as DNA, the CDR3 is TGTGCCAGTAGTGATGGACCCTTGAACACTGAAGCTTTCTTT. This codes for CASSDGPLNTEAFF.

Written as DNA, the CDR3 is TGTGCCAGCAGCGTTGGGGTCACAGCTTTCTTT. This encodes CASSVGVTAFF. This chain links TRBV3-1 (or the pseudogene TRBV3-2) with TRBJ1-1; no firm D call. CDR1 LGHDT and CDR2 YNNKEL come from the germline V gene (reference sequence). V was trimmed by 5 bases and J by 10 bases, leaving 11 bases between them. CDR3 size: 11 residues.

The V gene is TRBV10-2, the J gene TRBJ1-2; D is possibly TRBD1 (5 bases). The V gene's germline CDR1 is WSHSY and CDR2 SAAADI. With 5 bases removed from V and 4 bases from J, the gap between germline ends came to 11 bases. This CDR3 contains 13 residues. This CDR3 reads CASSRGPTYGYTF. DNA for the CDR3: TGCGCCAGCAGTAGGGGACCGACCTATGGCTACACCTTC.

This clone was recorded only once. The gene calls are TRBV28 and TRBJ1-6; D possibly corresponds to TRBD1 (5 bases). With 5 bases removed from V and 8 bases from J, the gap between germline ends came to 19 bases. This CDR3 contains 16 residues. The germline CDR1 and CDR2 sequences are MDHEN and SYDVKM. CDR3 sequence: CASSPLTVLSDSPLHF. The CDR3, as DNA: TGTGCCAGCAGTCCTCTGACAGTTCTCTCAGATTCACCCCTCCACTTT.

The genes are TRBV20-1 and TRBJ1-5; D call uncertain. Germline V gene lookup returns CDR1 DFQATT and CDR2 SNEGSKA (reference sequence). Trimming cost V 6 bases and J 7 bases, with 10 bases left between them. The length of the CDR3 is 11 residues. The CDR3: CSARKGQPQHF. The CDR3 nucleotides read TGCAGTGCCAGAAAGGGCCAGCCCCAGCATTTT.

The chain couples TRBV18 to TRBJ1-6; D perhaps matches TRBD1 (5 bases). This CDR3 contains 17 residues. Trimming removed 0 bases from V and 7 bases from J, with 16 bases in between. CDR1 is KGHSH, CDR2 LQKENI, per germline. In nucleotides, the CDR3 is TGTGCCAGCTCACCACCGAGGGGCTTTGCTCTGAATTCACCCCTCCACTTT. Translation gives CASSPPRGFALNSPLHF.

This clone appeared once. This chain connects TRBV5-1 to TRBJ2-5; TRBD2 aligns across 15 bases. V was clipped by 4 bases and J by 1 base; unmatched bases: 2. CDR1 and CDR2 (germline): SGHRS, YFSETQ. CDR3 length: 16 residues. The CDR3 DNA reads as TGCGCCAGCAGCATGGGACTAGCGGGGGGCCAAGAGACCCAGTACTTC. Protein sequence: CASSMGLAGGQETQYF. Combining the CDR3 with reference TRBV5-1 and TRBJ2-5 gives the whole variable domain KAGVTQTPRYLIKTRGQQVTLSCSPISGHRSVSWYQQTPGQGLQFLFEYFSETQRNKGNFPGRFSGRQFSNSRSEMNVSTLELGDSALYLCASSMGLAGGQETQYFGPGTRLLVL.

The CDR3 here is CASSHTGKNTEAFF. The CDR3 DNA reads TGTGCCAGCAGTCATACCGGTAAGAACACTGAAGCTTTCTTT. V usage is TRBV6-5 and J usage is TRBJ1-1, with unresolved D. V dropped 5 bases and J dropped 1 base, with 11 bases sitting between them. This CDR3 has 14 amino acids. Germline V CDR1 and CDR2: MNHEY, SVGAGI.

The chain has TRBV6-5 and TRBJ1-2, with D possibly being TRBD1 (6 bases). Germline loops: CDR1 MNHEY, CDR2 SVGAGI. The length of the CDR3 is 15 residues. V dropped 5 bases and J dropped 4 bases, with 17 bases sitting between them. CDR3 nucleotide sequence: TGTGCCAGCAGTCAGACTCACCGGACAGCCTATGGCTACACCTTC. It is translated as CASSQTHRTAYGYTF.

V gene TRBV5-1 combines with J gene TRBJ1-3, with D perhaps matching TRBD1 (5 bases). CDR1 and CDR2 from the germline V gene are SGHRS and YFSETQ. V shed 5 bases and J shed 4 bases, with 19 bases lying between them. The CDR3 is 16 amino acids. CDR3 sequence: CASSLREQGRGNTIYF. DNA for the CDR3: TGCGCCAGCAGTCTTCGCGAGCAGGGTCGCGGAAACACCATATATTTT.

Regarding this clone: This sample also contains other DNA sequences that code for the same CDR3. The genes are TRBV30 and TRBJ1-2; possible D gene TRBD1, 5 bases. The CDR3 is 12 residues long. Germline CDR1 is GTSNPN and CDR2 is SVGIG (reference sequence). V lost 2 bases and J 2 bases, leaving 6 bases between the germline ends. CDR3: CAWSRGNYGYTF. CDR3 DNA sequence: TGTGCCTGGAGTAGGGGAAACTATGGCTACACCTTC.

The chain employs TRBV6-1 and TRBJ2-7; D might be TRBD2 (5 bases). Trimming removed 2 bases at V and 1 base at J, with 6 bases between. The CDR3 is made up of 13 amino acids. The germline V gene encodes CDR1 MNHNS and CDR2 SASEGT. The chain's CDR3 is CASSERGSYEQYF. CDR3 nucleotide sequence: TGTGCCAGCAGTGAACGGGGTTCCTACGAGCAGTACTTC.

CDR3 in DNA: TGCGCCAGCAGCCAAATCGGAGAGGCCAATGGCTACACCTTC. This encodes CASSQIGEANGYTF. V is TRBV4-3 and J is TRBJ1-2; D is unclear. Per germline, CDR1 LGHNA and CDR2 YSLEER. This CDR3 has 14 residues. V gave up 2 bases and J gave up 6 bases, with 13 bases separating them.

The genes are TRBV7-9 and TRBJ1-1, with 7 bases aligning to TRBD1. V was pared by 5 bases and J by 5 bases, with 11 bases of the junction left unmatched. The CDR3 is made up of 15 amino acids. CDR1 is SEHNR and CDR2 is FQNEAQ in the germline V gene (reference sequence). The CDR3 region has the DNA TGTGCCAGCAGCCCGCCTGGGGCAGGGGGAACTGAAGCTTTCTTT. It codes for CASSPPGAGGTEAFF.

This chain uses TRBV6-6 with TRBJ1-2, with D unclear. Germline V gives CDR1 MNHNY, CDR2 SVGAGI (reference sequence). The CDR3 length is 15 residues. V shed 6 bases and J shed 3 bases, with 17 bases lying between them. The CDR3 loop reads CASSPPRLTHYGYTF. The DNA for the CDR3 is TGTGCCAGCAGCCCACCTCGTCTTACGCACTATGGCTACACCTTC.

This clone was seen a single time. This chain uses TRBV6-6 with TRBJ1-5, with 8 nucleotides matching TRBD1. The CDR3 totals 13 residues. The junction had 3 bases not matched to a gene; V was cut back by 5 bases and J by 6 bases. Germline CDR1 is MNHNY and CDR2 is SVGAGI (reference sequence). The CDR3 loop is CASSTDRVQPQHF. The DNA of the CDR3 is TGTGCCAGCAGTACGGACAGGGTTCAGCCCCAGCATTTT.